Sequencing of this T cell receptor (beta chain) was carried out in a study of cytomegalovirus exposure and HLA in healthy donors. Findings of the study overall: Most of the TCR beta V segments (in an earlier analysis) were productive either about 87% or about 30% of the time.

A multiplex PCR was run with 60 Vbeta primers and 13 Jbeta primers. The method was immunoSEQ multiplex PCR; TCRdb's version includes in-frame clones alone and lacks a portion of them. The data hold approximately 100,000 clones, with roughly 80% observed a single time. Remarks on this clone: What it binds is not known.

V was trimmed by 4 bases and J by 8 bases, leaving 5 bases between them. This CDR3 region has 10 residues. Germline CDR1 and CDR2: SEHNR and FQNEAQ (reference sequence). The specimen sequenced was PBMCs. The receptor comes from a male donor in good health and CMV-seropositive. This chain links TRBV7-9 with TRBJ1-2; unclear D gene. The CDR3: CASSSLGYTF. The CDR3 region has the DNA TGTGCCAGCAGCTCCCTCGGCTACACCTTC.